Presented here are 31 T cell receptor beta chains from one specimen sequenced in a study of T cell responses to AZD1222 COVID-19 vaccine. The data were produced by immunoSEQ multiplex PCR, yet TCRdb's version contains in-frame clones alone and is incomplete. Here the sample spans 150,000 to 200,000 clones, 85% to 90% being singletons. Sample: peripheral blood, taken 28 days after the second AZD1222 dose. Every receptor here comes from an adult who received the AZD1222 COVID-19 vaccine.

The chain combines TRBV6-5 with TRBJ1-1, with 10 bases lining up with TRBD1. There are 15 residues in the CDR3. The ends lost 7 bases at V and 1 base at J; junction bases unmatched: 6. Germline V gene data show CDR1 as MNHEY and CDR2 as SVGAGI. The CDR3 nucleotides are TGTGCCAGCATCCAGGACAGGGGGACGAACACTGAAGCTTTCTTT. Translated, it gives CASIQDRGTNTEAFF.

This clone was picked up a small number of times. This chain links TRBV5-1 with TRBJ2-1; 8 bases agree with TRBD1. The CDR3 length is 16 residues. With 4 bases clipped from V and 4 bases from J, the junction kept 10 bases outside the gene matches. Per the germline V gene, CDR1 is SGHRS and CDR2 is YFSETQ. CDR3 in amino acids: CASSTSQGALYNEQFF. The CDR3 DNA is TGCGCCAGCAGCACCTCCCAGGGGGCTTTATACAATGAGCAGTTCTTC. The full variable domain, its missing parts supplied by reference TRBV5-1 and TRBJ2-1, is KAGVTQTPRYLIKTRGQQVTLSCSPISGHRSVSWYQQTPGQGLQFLFEYFSETQRNKGNFPGRFSGRQFSNSRSEMNVSTLELGDSALYLCASSTSQGALYNEQFFGPGTRLTVL.

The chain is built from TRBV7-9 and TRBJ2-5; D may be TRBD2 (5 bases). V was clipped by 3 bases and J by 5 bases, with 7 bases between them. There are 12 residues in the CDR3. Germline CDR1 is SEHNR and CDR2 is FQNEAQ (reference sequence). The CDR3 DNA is TGTGCCAGCAGCTTGAGAGGGGAGACCCAGTACTTC. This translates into CASSLRGETQYF.

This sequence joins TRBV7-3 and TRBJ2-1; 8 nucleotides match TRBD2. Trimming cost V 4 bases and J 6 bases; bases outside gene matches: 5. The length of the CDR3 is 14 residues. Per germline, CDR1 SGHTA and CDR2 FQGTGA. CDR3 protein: CASSSLAGGNEQFF. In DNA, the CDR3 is TGTGCCAGCAGCTCCCTAGCGGGTGGCAATGAGCAGTTCTTC.

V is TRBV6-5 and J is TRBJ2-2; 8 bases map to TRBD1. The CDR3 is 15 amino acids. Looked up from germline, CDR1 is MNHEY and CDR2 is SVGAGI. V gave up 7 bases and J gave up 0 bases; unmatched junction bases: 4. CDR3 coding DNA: TGTGCCAGCAATTGGGACAGGACGAACACCGGGGAGCTGTTTTTT. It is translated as CASNWDRTNTGELFF.

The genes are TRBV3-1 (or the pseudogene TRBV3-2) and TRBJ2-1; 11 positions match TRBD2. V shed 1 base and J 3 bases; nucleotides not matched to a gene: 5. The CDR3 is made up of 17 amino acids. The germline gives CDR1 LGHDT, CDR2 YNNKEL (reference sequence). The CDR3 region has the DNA TGTGCCAGCAGCCAAGTTACTAGCGGGAGAGGCTACAATGAGCAGTTCTTC. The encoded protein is CASSQVTSGRGYNEQFF.

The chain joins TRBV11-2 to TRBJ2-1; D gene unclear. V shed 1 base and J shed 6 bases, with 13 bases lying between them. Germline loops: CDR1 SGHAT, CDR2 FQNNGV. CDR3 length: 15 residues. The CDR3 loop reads CASSLALTLFNEQFF. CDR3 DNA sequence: TGTGCCAGCAGCTTAGCCCTCACCTTGTTCAATGAGCAGTTCTTC.

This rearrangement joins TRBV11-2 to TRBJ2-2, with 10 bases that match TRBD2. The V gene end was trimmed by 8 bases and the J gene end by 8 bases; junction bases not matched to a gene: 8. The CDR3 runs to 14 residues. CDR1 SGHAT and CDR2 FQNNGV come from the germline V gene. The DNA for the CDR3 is TGTGCCAGCGGATGGACTAGCGGCCGGGGGGAGCTGTTTTTT. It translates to CASGWTSGRGELFF. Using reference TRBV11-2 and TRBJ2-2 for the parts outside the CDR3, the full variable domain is EAGVAQSPRYKIIEKRQSVAFWCNPISGHATLYWYQQILGQGPKLLIQFQNNGVVDDSQLPKDRFSAERLKGVDSTLKIQPAKLEDSAVYLCASGWTSGRGELFFGEGSRLTVL.

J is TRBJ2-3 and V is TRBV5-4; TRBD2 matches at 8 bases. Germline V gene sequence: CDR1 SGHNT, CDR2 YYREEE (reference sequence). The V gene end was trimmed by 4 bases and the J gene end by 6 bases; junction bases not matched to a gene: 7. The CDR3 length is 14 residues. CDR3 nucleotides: TGTGCCAGCAGCCCCGGGACTAGGGCGGATACGCAGTATTTT. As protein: CASSPGTRADTQYF.

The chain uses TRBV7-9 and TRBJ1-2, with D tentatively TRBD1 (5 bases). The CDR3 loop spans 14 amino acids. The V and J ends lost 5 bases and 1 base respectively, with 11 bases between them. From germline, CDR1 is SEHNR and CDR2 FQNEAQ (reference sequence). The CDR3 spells CASSPWGVNYGYTF. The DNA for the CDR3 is TGTGCCAGCAGCCCCTGGGGGGTTAACTATGGCTACACCTTC.

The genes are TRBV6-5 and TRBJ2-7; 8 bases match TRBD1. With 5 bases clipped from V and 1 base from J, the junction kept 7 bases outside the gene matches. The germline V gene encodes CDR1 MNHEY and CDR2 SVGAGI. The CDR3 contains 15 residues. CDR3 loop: CASSPKGQGSYEQYF. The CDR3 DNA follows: TGTGCCAGCAGTCCTAAAGGACAGGGTTCCTACGAGCAGTACTTC.

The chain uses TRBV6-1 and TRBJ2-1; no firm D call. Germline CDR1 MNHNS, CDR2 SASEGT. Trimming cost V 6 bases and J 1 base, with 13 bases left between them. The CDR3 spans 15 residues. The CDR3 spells CASSYDSSSYNEQFF. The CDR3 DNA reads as TGTGCCAGCAGCTACGACTCATCGTCCTACAATGAGCAGTTCTTC.

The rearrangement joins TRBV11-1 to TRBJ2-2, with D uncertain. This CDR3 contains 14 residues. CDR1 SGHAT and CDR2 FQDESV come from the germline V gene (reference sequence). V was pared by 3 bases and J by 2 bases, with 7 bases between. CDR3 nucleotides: TGTGCCAGCAGCTTCTACCGAAACACCGGGGAGCTGTTTTTT. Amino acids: CASSFYRNTGELFF.

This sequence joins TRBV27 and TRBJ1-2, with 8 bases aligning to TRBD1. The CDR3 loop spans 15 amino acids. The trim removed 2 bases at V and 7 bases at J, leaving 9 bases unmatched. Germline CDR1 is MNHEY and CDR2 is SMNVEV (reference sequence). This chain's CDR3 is CASSLEGRGRGGYTF. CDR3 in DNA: TGTGCCAGCAGTTTAGAAGGCAGGGGGCGTGGTGGCTACACCTTC.

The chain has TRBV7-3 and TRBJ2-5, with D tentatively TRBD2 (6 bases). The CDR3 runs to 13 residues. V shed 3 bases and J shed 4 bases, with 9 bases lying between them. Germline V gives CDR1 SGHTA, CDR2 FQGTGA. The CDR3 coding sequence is TGTGCCAGCAGCTTCCGGGGGTCAGAGACCCAGTACTTC. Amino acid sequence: CASSFRGSETQYF.

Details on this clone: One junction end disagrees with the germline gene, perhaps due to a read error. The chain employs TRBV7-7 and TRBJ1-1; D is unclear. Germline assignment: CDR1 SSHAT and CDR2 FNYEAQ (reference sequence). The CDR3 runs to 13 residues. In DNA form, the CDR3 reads TGTGCTAGCAGCTTAAGGGAAAGGACTGAAGCTTTCTTT. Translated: CASSLRERTEAFF. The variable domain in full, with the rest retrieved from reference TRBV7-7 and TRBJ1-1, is GAGVSQSPRYKVTKRGQDVTLRCDPISSHATLYWYQQALGQGPEFLTYFNYEAQPDKSGLPSDRFSAERPEGSISTLTIQRTEQRDSAMYRCASSLRERTEAFFGQGTRLTVV.

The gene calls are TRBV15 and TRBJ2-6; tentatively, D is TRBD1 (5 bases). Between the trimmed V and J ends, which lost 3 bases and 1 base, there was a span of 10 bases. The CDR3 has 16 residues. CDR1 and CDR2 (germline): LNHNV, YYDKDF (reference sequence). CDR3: CATSRWSGSGANVLTF. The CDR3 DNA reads TGTGCCACCAGCAGGTGGTCAGGGTCTGGGGCCAACGTCCTGACTTTC. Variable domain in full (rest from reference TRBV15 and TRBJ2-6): DAMVIQNPRYQVTQFGKPVTLSCSQTLNHNVMYWYQQKSSQAPKLLFHYYDKDFNNEADTPDNFQSRRPNTSFCFLDIRSPGLGDTAMYLCATSRWSGSGANVLTFGAGSRLTVL.

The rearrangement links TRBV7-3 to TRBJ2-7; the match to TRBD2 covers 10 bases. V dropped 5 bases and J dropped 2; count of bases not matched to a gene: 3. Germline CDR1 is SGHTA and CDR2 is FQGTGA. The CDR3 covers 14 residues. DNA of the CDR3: TGTGCCAGCAGCCGAGCGGGAGGGCCCTACGAGCAGTACTTC. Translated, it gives CASSRAGGPYEQYF.

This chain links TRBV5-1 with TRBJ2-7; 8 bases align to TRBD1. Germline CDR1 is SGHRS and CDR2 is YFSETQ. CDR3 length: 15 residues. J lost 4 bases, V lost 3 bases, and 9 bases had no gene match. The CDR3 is CASSWGTGGTYEQYF. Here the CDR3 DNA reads TGCGCCAGCAGCTGGGGGACAGGAGGAACGTACGAGCAGTACTTC. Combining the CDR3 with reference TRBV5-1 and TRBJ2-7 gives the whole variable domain KAGVTQTPRYLIKTRGQQVTLSCSPISGHRSVSWYQQTPGQGLQFLFEYFSETQRNKGNFPGRFSGRQFSNSRSEMNVSTLELGDSALYLCASSWGTGGTYEQYFGPGTRLTVT.

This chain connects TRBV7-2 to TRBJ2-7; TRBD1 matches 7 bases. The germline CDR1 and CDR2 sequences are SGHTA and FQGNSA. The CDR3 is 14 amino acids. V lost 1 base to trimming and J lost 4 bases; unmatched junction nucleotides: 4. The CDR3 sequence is CASSLGTGVYEQYF. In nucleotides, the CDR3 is TGTGCCAGCAGCTTAGGTACAGGGGTTTACGAGCAGTACTTC.

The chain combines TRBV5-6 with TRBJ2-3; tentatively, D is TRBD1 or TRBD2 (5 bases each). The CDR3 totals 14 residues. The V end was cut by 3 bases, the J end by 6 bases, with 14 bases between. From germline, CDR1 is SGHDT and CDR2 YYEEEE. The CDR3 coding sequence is TGTGCCAGCAGCTCCTGGGACCGTCGGGATACGCAGTATTTT. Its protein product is CASSSWDRRDTQYF. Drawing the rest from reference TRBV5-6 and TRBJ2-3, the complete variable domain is DAGVTQSPTHLIKTRGQQVTLRCSPKSGHDTVSWYQQALGQGPQFIFQYYEEEERQRGNFPDRFSGHQFPNYSSELNVNALLLGDSALYLCASSSWDRRDTQYFGPGTRLTVL.

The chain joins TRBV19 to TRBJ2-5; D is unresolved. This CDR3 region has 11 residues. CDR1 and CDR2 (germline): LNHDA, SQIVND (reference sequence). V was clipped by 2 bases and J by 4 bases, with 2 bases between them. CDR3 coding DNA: TGTGCCAGTAGTATATCAGAGACCCAGTACTTC. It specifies CASSISETQYF. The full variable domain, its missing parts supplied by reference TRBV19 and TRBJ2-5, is DGGITQSPKYLFRKEGQNVTLSCEQNLNHDAMYWYRQDPGQGLRLIYYSQIVNDFQKGDIAEGYSVSREKKESFPLTVTSAQKNPTAFYLCASSISETQYFGPGTRLLVL.

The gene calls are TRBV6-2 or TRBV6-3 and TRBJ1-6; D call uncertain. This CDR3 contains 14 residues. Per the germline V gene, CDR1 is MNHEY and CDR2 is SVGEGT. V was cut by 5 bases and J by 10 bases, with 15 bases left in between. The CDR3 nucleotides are TGTGCCAGCAGTCTAACAATAGAGGGATCACCCCTCCACTTT. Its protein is CASSLTIEGSPLHF.

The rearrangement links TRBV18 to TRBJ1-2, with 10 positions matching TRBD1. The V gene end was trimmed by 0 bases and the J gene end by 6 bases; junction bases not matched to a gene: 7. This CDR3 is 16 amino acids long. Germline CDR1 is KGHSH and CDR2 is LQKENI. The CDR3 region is CASSPPRGTGADGYTF. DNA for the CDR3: TGTGCCAGCTCACCACCGAGGGGGACAGGGGCCGATGGCTACACCTTC.

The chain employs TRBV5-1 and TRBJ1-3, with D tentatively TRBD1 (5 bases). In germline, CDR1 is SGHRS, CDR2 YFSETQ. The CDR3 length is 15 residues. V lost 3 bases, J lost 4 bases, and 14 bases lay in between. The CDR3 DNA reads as TGCGCCAGCAGCTCGCAGGGAGGCTACGGAAACACCATATATTTT. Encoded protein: CASSSQGGYGNTIYF.

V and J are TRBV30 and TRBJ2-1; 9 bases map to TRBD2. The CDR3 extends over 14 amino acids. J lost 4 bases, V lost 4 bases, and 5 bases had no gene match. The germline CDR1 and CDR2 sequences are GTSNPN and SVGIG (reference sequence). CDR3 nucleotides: TGTGCCTGGAAGGATAGCGGGAGATACAATGAGCAGTTCTTC. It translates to CAWKDSGRYNEQFF.

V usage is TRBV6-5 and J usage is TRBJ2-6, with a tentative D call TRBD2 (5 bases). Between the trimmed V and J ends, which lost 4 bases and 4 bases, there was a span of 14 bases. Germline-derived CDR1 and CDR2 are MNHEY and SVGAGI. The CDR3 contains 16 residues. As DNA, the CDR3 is TGTGCCAGCAGTTTCCTCGGGGTAGGCGGGGCCAACGTCCTGACTTTC. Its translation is CASSFLGVGGANVLTF.

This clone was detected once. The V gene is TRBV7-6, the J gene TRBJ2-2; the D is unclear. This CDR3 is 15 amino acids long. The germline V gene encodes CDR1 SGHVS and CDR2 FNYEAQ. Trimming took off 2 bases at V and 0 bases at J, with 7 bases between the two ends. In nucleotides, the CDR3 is TGTGCCAGCAGCTTACAGGTTTCGAACACCGGGGAGCTGTTTTTT. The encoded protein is CASSLQVSNTGELFF.

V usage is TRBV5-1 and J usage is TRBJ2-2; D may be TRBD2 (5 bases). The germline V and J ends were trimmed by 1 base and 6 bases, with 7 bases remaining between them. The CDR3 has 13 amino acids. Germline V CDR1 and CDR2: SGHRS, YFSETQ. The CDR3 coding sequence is TGCGCCAGCAGCTTGAACGGGGCCGGGGAGCTGTTTTTT. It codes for CASSLNGAGELFF.

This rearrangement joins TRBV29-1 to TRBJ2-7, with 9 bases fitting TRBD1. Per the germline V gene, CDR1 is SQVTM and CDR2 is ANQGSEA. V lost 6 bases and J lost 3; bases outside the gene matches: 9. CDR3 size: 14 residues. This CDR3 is CSVGQGEGRYEQYF. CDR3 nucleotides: TGCAGCGTGGGACAGGGCGAAGGGCGCTACGAGCAGTACTTC.

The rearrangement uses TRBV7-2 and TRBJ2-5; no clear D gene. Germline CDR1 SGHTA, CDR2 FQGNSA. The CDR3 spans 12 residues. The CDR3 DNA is TGTGCGCTTTCCCGGGCCGGAGAGACCCAGTACTTC. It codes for CALSRAGETQYF.